These 27 T cell receptor beta chains were sequenced from one sample in a study of blood T cell repertoires in COVID-19. The protocol was immunoSEQ multiplex PCR, while the TCRdb copy is restricted to in-frame clones and leaves out a portion. The table has 200,000 to 250,000 clones, about 86% seen once. Sequencing was performed on peripheral blood. The source of these receptors is a man between 18 and 35 years old with active or convalescent COVID-19.

The chain is built from TRBV28 and TRBJ1-2; tentatively, D is TRBD1 (5 bases). The CDR3 length is 16 residues. Germline lookup yields CDR1 MDHEN and CDR2 SYDVKM. V lost 8 bases and J lost 7, with 26 bases in between. CDR3 amino acids: CASSTNAVRGVRGYTF. The CDR3, as DNA: TGTGCCAGCTCAACCAACGCGGTGCGGGGCGTTCGTGGCTACACCTTC.

This chain joins TRBV5-4 and TRBJ2-1, with a tentative D call TRBD1 (5 bases). The CDR3 has 15 residues. The V end was cut by 6 bases, the J end by 7 bases, with 20 bases between. Germline lookup yields CDR1 SGHNT and CDR2 YYREEE (reference sequence). CDR3 sequence reads: CASNFPGGRANEQFF. The CDR3 nucleotides are TGTGCCAGCAACTTCCCAGGTGGCAGGGCGAATGAGCAGTTCTTC. Looking up the rest from reference TRBV5-4 and TRBJ2-1 gives the full variable domain: ETGVTQSPTHLIKTRGQQVTLRCSSQSGHNTVSWYQQALGQGPQFIFQYYREEENGRGNFPPRFSGLQFPNYSSELNVNALELDDSALYLCASNFPGGRANEQFFGPGTRLTVL.

This chain links TRBV4-1 with TRBJ1-4; D is unresolved. The V and J ends lost 0 bases and 5 bases respectively, with 13 bases between them. The CDR3 is 16 residues long. In germline, CDR1 is MGHRA, CDR2 YSYEKL. CDR3 DNA: TGCGCCAGCAGCCAAGATGAGGGCAGCTCCAATGAAAAACTGTTTTTT. It specifies CASSQDEGSSNEKLFF.

With regard to this clone: At one of its ends the junction is not consistent with the germline gene, which may arise from a read error. The chain employs TRBV12-3 or TRBV12-4 and TRBJ1-2; D unresolved. This CDR3 comprises 11 residues. In DNA form, the CDR3 reads TGTGCCAGCAGTTTAGGCGTCACTGCGGCCTTC. The encoded protein is CASSLGVTAAF.

This chain links TRBV7-2 with TRBJ1-5, with unresolved D. Germline assignment: CDR1 SGHTA and CDR2 FQGNSA. V lost 1 base to trimming and J lost 6 bases, with 10 bases between them. This CDR3 is built from 14 residues. The DNA of the CDR3 is TGTGCCAGCAGCTTAGAATATTCAGGTCAGCCCCAGCATTTT. This sequence encodes CASSLEYSGQPQHF.

The chain joins TRBV7-8 to TRBJ2-1; 8 bases fit TRBD2. Germline V CDR1 and CDR2: SGHVS, FQNEAQ. The CDR3 loop spans 13 amino acids. With V trimmed by 6 bases and J by 13 bases, 11 bases remained unmatched. The CDR3 DNA reads TGTGCCAGCAGTTTTGAAGCCGGGAGGGTTCAGTTCTTC. As protein: CASSFEAGRVQFF.

This clone was found once. The chain employs TRBV5-1 and TRBJ2-7; TRBD1 matches at 8 bases. V lost 8 bases to trimming and J lost 1 base; unmatched junction nucleotides: 2. Per the germline V gene, CDR1 is SGHRS and CDR2 is YFSETQ. CDR3 length: 12 residues. CDR3 DNA: TGCGCCAGTCGACAGGGGTCCTACGAGCAGTACTTC. Its translation: CASRQGSYEQYF.

The CDR3 nucleotides are TGTGCCAGTAGTATTGGGACAGGGGCGACCGGGGGGCAGTTCTTC. This encodes CASSIGTGATGGQFF. This sequence joins TRBV19 and TRBJ2-1, with TRBD1 matching over 10 bases. Germline-derived CDR1 and CDR2 are LNHDA and SQIVND (reference sequence). V trimming: 3 bases; J trimming: 12 bases; junction bases outside the gene matches: 11. The CDR3 is 15 residues long.

This clone came up once. The chain uses TRBV5-6 and TRBJ1-1; D is undetermined. V shed 0 bases and J shed 3 bases, with 15 bases lying between them. The CDR3 totals 16 residues. CDR1 is SGHDT and CDR2 is YYEEEE in the germline V gene. The CDR3 region has the DNA TGTGCCAGCAGCTTGGTGGGCATGCTCTTGGACACTGAAGCTTTCTTT. Its protein is CASSLVGMLLDTEAFF.

The chain has TRBV6-1 and TRBJ1-4, with D possibly TRBD1 on 5 matching bases. V lost 4 bases and J lost 3, with 18 bases in between. There are 17 residues in the CDR3. CDR1 is MNHNS and CDR2 is SASEGT in the germline V gene. The CDR3 loop reads CASSATGQVWPNEKLFF. DNA for the CDR3: TGTGCCAGCAGTGCAACAGGTCAGGTTTGGCCTAATGAAAAACTGTTTTTT.

This chain connects TRBV7-2 to TRBJ2-1, with 7 bases that match TRBD2. Germline CDR1 is SGHTA and CDR2 is FQGNSA. Germline trimming cut 1 base from V and 4 bases from J; bases unmatched to any gene: 4. This CDR3 comprises 15 residues. This CDR3 is CASSLGASGYNEQFF. CDR3 sequence (DNA): TGTGCCAGCAGCTTAGGGGCTAGCGGTTACAATGAGCAGTTCTTC.

V usage is TRBV7-9 and J usage is TRBJ2-1; 10 positions agree with TRBD2. V shed 5 bases, J shed 8 bases, and the junction held 15 bases outside the gene matches. Germline values: CDR1 SEHNR, CDR2 FQNEAQ (reference sequence). The CDR3 has 17 amino acids. CDR3 protein: CASSHSQGLAGVYEQFF. As DNA, the CDR3 is TGTGCCAGCAGCCACAGCCAAGGGCTAGCGGGAGTCTATGAGCAGTTCTTC.

The CDR3 sequence: CASSLGGTATYEQYF. CDR3 coding DNA: TGTGCCAGCAGCTTAGGAGGGACAGCTACCTACGAGCAGTACTTC. The chain recombines TRBV5-6 with TRBJ2-7, with D possibly TRBD1 on 7 matching bases. V was clipped by 2 bases and J by 2 bases, with 14 bases between them. The CDR3 has 15 amino acids. The germline CDR1 and CDR2 sequences are SGHDT and YYEEEE.

This clone appeared a few times. The gene calls are TRBV28 and TRBJ2-7; 8 bases are shared with TRBD1. The CDR3 spans 16 residues. CDR1 is MDHEN, CDR2 SYDVKM, per germline. V was clipped by 4 bases and J by 6 bases; unmatched bases: 14. CDR3 bases: TGTGCCAGCAGTTCCACCCGGACAGGGACGTTCTTCGAGCAGTACTTC. The encoded protein is CASSSTRTGTFFEQYF.

The genes are TRBV18 and TRBJ1-2; 8 nucleotides match TRBD1. The germline gives CDR1 KGHSH, CDR2 LQKENI. With 3 bases clipped from V and 13 bases from J, the junction kept 13 bases outside the gene matches. The CDR3 loop spans 14 amino acids. The CDR3 is CASSPETGAMVGTF. Written as DNA, the CDR3 is TGTGCCAGCTCACCGGAGACAGGGGCTATGGTAGGCACCTTC.

The genes are TRBV2 and TRBJ1-6; 7 bases are a match to TRBD1. Germline values: CDR1 SNHLY, CDR2 FYNNEI. This CDR3 is built from 13 residues. The junction had 5 bases not matched to a gene; V was cut back by 7 bases and J by 8 bases. This chain's CDR3 is CASTGTGDSPLHF. CDR3 coding DNA: TGTGCCAGCACTGGAACAGGGGATTCACCCCTCCACTTT.

This chain joins TRBV21-1 and TRBJ1-1; TRBD1 is the table's D call, not checked against the DNA. TRBV21-1 is marked as a pseudogene. The CDR3 contains 18 residues. The CDR3 is CASSKGGRVLDRTSEAFF. The CDR3 DNA is TGTGCCAGCAGCAAAGGGGGGCGAGTGTTAGACAGGACCTCTGAAGCTTTCTTT.

This chain joins TRBV4-2 and TRBJ2-3; possible D gene TRBD1, 6 bases. The CDR3 sequence is 16 residues long. Between the trimmed V and J ends, which lost 1 base and 0 bases, there was a span of 11 bases. Germline V gene data show CDR1 as LGHNA and CDR2 as YNFKEQ. CDR3 coding DNA: TGTGCCAGCAGCCAAGCGAACAGGGCTAGCACAGATACGCAGTATTTT. Amino acid sequence: CASSQANRASTDTQYF.

Details on this clone: Within the sample, other DNA sequences also encode this same CDR3. This chain links TRBV9 with TRBJ2-2, with D perhaps TRBD1 (5 bases). CDR1 and CDR2 (germline): SGDLS, YYNGEE. The CDR3 runs 14 residues. V shed 1 base and J shed 1 base, with 5 bases lying between them. CDR3 DNA sequence: TGTGCCAGCAGCGTAACAGGGAACACCGGGGAGCTGTTTTTT. Its translation: CASSVTGNTGELFF.

This clone was seen only a few times. The chain links TRBV21-1 to TRBJ1-1; the table calls TRBD1, which could not be checked here. TRBV21-1 is a known pseudogene. The length of the CDR3 is 17 residues. This CDR3 reads CASSKASGRGPDTEAFF. As DNA, the CDR3 is TGTGCCAGCAGCAAAGCGTCCGGCAGGGGGCCGGACACTGAAGCTTTCTTT.

The chain joins TRBV28 to TRBJ1-1; possible D gene TRBD1, 6 bases. CDR1 and CDR2 (germline): MDHEN, SYDVKM. Deletions cut 2 bases from V and 0 bases from J, with 10 bases between. This CDR3 is 15 amino acids long. CDR3 DNA sequence: TGTGCCAGCAGTTTACCCCGGGACATGAACACTGAAGCTTTCTTT. Amino acids: CASSLPRDMNTEAFF.

V is TRBV6-2 or TRBV6-3 and J is TRBJ1-5; perhaps TRBD1 as D (6 bases). V lost 3 bases, J lost 4 bases, and 7 bases lay in between. Germline lookup yields CDR1 MNHEY and CDR2 SVGEGT. CDR3 length: 13 residues. CDR3 loop: CASSYQGNQPQHF. The CDR3 bases are TGTGCCAGCAGTTATCAGGGGAATCAGCCCCAGCATTTT.

In its sample, this clone was seen a few times. CDR3 region: CSASKRSGGKNTEAFF. Written as DNA, the CDR3 is TGCAGCGCCTCAAAAAGGTCGGGGGGAAAGAACACTGAAGCTTTCTTT. This chain links TRBV29-1 with TRBJ1-1; a possible D gene is TRBD1 (5 bases). V was shortened by 7 bases and J by 1 base, with 22 bases between the two germline ends. Looked up from germline, CDR1 is SQVTM and CDR2 is ANQGSEA. This CDR3 comprises 16 residues.

This clone was counted once. J is TRBJ1-2 and V is TRBV19, with D hard to call. Germline V gene lookup returns CDR1 LNHDA and CDR2 SQIVND (reference sequence). The V and J ends lost 3 bases and 3 bases respectively, with 17 bases between them. CDR3 length: 16 residues. DNA for the CDR3: TGTGCCAGTAGTATTTTGAACACCCAGGTCGACTATGGCTACACCTTC. Its protein is CASSILNTQVDYGYTF.

The chain couples TRBV6-5 to TRBJ2-1, with D tentatively TRBD1 (7 bases). Germline CDR1 MNHEY, CDR2 SVGAGI. The CDR3 has 16 amino acids. V lost 2 bases and J 0 bases, leaving 11 bases between the germline ends. This chain's CDR3 is CASSYAGQSSYNEQFF. The CDR3 coding sequence is TGTGCCAGCAGTTACGCGGGACAGAGCTCCTACAATGAGCAGTTCTTC.

The rearrangement uses TRBV5-1 and TRBJ1-1, with unresolved D. The CDR3 runs to 15 residues. V lost 0 bases, J lost 0 bases, and 9 bases lay in between. Germline-derived CDR1 and CDR2 are SGHRS and YFSETQ. CDR3 in amino acids: CASSLGQNLNTEAFF. In DNA form, the CDR3 reads TGCGCCAGCAGCTTGGGTCAGAACCTGAACACTGAAGCTTTCTTT.

The V gene is TRBV27, the J gene TRBJ2-7; a possible D gene is TRBD2 (5 bases). This CDR3 is 16 amino acids long. Trimming took off 5 bases at V and 3 bases at J, with 20 bases between the two ends. CDR1 is MNHEY, CDR2 SMNVEV, per germline (reference sequence). CDR3 DNA: TGTGCCAGCAGTAGGAGCTTAGCGAGTTCGTTCTACGAGCAGTACTTC. It translates to CASSRSLASSFYEQYF.